One and the same sample provided the 3 T cell receptor beta chains below, sequenced in a study of T cells in Graves' hyperthyroidism and ophthalmopathy. It was RNA transcripts that yielded the amplified TCR beta CDR3 regions. TCR CDR3 underwent first-round RT-PCR with the HTBI primer set. TCRdb re-called the multiplex PCR reads with MiXCR, one entry per CDR3 protein. The table lists about 570,000 distinct CDR3 sequences, roughly 50% of them singletons. The material sequenced was peripheral blood or thyroid tissue (not recorded which). The receptors were gathered from an adult woman with Graves' disease, either hyperthyroidism or ophthalmopathy (not recorded which).

Ten or more counts support this clonotype. This chain joins TRBV10-3 and TRBJ1-2; D ambiguous. Deletions cut 3 bases from V and 0 bases from J, with 8 bases between. Germline V gives CDR1 ENHRY, CDR2 SYGVKD. This CDR3 contains 14 residues. The CDR3 region is CAISEGSANYGYTF. The CDR3 DNA is TGTGCCATCAGTGAAGGCAGCGCTAACTATGGCTACACCTTC.

At least ten counts were recorded for this clonotype. The chain recombines TRBV27 with TRBJ2-7, with a tentative D call TRBD1 (5 bases). CDR3 length equals 13 residues. V was clipped by 8 bases and J by 0 bases, with 11 bases between them. CDR1 and CDR2 (germline): MNHEY, SMNVEV (reference sequence). CDR3 loop: CASRHRTSYEQYF. In DNA form, the CDR3 reads TGTGCCAGCCGTCACAGGACCTCCTACGAGCAGTACTTC.

J is TRBJ1-2 and V is TRBV5-1; a possible D gene is TRBD1 (6 bases). The V and J ends lost 0 bases and 9 bases respectively, with 9 bases between them. CDR3 length equals 12 residues. Germline lookup yields CDR1 SGHRS and CDR2 YFSETQ. The CDR3 sequence: CASSLDRVRYTF. The CDR3 region has the DNA TGCGCCAGCAGCTTGGACAGGGTGCGCTACACCTTC.